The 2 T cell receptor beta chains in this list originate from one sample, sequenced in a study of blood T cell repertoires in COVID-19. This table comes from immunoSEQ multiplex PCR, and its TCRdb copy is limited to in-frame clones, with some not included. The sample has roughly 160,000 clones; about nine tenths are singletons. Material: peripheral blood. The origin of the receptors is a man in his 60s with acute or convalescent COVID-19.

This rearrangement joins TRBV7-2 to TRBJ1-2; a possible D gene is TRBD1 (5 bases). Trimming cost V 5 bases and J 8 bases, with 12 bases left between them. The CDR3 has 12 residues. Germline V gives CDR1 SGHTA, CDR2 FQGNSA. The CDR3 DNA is TGTGCCAGCAGCCCCAGCGGGGGAGGCTACACCTTC. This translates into CASSPSGGGYTF.

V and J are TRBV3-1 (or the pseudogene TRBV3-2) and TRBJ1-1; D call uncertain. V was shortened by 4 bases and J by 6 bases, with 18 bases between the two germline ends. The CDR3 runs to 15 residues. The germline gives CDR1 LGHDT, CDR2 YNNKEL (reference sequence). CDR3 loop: CASSRTEGGVSEAFF. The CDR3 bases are TGTGCCAGCAGCCGAACCGAGGGTGGGGTTTCTGAAGCTTTCTTT.